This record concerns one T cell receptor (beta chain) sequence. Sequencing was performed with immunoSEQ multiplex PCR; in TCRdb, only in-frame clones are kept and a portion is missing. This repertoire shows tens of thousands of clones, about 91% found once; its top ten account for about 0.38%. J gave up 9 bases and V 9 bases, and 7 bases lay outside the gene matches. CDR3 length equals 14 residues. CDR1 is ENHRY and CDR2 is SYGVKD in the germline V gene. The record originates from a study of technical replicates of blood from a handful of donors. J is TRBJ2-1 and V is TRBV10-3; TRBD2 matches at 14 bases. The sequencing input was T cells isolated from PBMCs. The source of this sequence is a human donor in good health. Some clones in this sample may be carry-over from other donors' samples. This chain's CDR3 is CAMTSGRELTEQFF. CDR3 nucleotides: TGTGCCATGACTAGCGGGAGGGAACTTACTGAGCAGTTCTTC.